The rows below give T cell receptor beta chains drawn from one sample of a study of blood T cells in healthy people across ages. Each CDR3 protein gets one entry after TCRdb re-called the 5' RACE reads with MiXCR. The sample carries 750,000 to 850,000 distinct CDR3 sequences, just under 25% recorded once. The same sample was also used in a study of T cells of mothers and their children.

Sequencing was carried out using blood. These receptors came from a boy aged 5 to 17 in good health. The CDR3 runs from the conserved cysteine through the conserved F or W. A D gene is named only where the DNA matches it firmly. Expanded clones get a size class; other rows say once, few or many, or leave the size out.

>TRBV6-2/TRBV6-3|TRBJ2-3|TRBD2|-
TGTGCCAGCACCAACGCCGGCCTAGCGGGAAGGGATACGCAGTATTTT
CASTNAGLAGRDTQYF
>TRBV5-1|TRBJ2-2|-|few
TGCGCCAGCAGCGACACTCCGAGGGGTAGGGACCGCACCGGGGAGCTGTTTTTT
CASSDTPRGRDRTGELFF
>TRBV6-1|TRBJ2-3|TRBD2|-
TGTGCCAGCAGTGAGGACCCCAGAAGCGGGAGTGTAGATACGCAGTATTTT
CASSEDPRSGSVDTQYF
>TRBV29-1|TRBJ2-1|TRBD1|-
TGCAGCGTTGAAGACTTGGACAGGGCCTACAATGAGCAGTTCTTC
CSVEDLDRAYNEQFF
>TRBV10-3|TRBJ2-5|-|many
TGTGCCATCAGTGAGTCGACAGGCCAAGAGACCCAGTACTTC
CAISESTGQETQYF
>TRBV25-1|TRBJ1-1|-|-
TGTGCCAGCAGTGTGGACGCCTCGGGAACTGAAGCTTTCTTT
CASSVDASGTEAFF
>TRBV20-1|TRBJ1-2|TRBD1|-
TGCAGTGCTAGAGATCCTGGGGGGACAGTGAGCTTC
CSARDPGGTVSF
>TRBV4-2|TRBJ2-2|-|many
TGTGCCAGCAGCCAAGCAGCAGGGGCGAACACCGGGGAGCTGTTTTTT
CASSQAAGANTGELFF
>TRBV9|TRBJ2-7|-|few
TGTGCCAGCAGCGTCGGCAGCCACTACGAGCAGTACTTC
CASSVGSHYEQYF
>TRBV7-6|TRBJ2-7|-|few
TGTGCCAGCAGCTGGGAAACGGGCTACGAGCAGTACTTC
CASSWETGYEQYF
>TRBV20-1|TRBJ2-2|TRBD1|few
TGCAATGCTAGAGAGGCGGGACAGGGGGCCGGGGAGCTGTTTTTT
CNAREAGQGAGELFF
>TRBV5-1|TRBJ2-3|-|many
TGCGCCAGCAGACAGAGCACAGATACGCAGTATTTT
CASRQSTDTQYF
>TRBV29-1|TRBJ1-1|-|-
TGCAGCGTTGCCGGCCGGGACGGGAGGATGAACACTGAAGCTTTCTTT
CSVAGRDGRMNTEAFF
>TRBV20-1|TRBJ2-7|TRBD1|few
TGCAGTGCTAGAGATCTCGGACAGGGGAGGGCCTACGAGCAGTACTTC
CSARDLGQGRAYEQYF
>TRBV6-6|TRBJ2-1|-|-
TGTGCCAGCAAGAATCCAGAAAGGGACAATGAGCAGTTCTTC
CASKNPERDNEQFF
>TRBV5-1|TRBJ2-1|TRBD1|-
TGCGCCAGCGCTGGGACAGGGGGCGAGCAGTTCTTC
CASAGTGGEQFF
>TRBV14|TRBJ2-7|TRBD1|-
TGTGCCAGCCGCGGACAGGAGATAACCTACGAGCAGTACTTC
CASRGQEITYEQYF
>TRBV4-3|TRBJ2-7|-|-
TGCGCCAGCAGCCAAGGGGTCGGCGCGGCACGTTACGAGCAGTACTTC
CASSQGVGAARYEQYF